This TCR beta chain was observed in a study of blood T cell repertoires in COVID-19. Germline CDR1 is MNHEY and CDR2 is SVGAGI. The V segment lost 4 bases and the J segment 3 bases; nucleotides outside the gene matches: 7. This CDR3 has 16 residues. Some clones are missing from TCRdb's copy, which holds only in-frame ones; the method was immunoSEQ multiplex PCR. The sample consists of around 93,000 clones, 82% of them appearing once. The receptor comes from a man older than 75 with acute or convalescent COVID-19. Sequenced material: peripheral blood. The genes are TRBV6-5 and TRBJ1-3; 9 bases line up with TRBD1. The DNA for the CDR3 is TGTGCCAGCAGTTCAATCGACAGGGGGGATGGAAACACCATATATTTT. Translated: CASSSIDRGDGNTIYF.